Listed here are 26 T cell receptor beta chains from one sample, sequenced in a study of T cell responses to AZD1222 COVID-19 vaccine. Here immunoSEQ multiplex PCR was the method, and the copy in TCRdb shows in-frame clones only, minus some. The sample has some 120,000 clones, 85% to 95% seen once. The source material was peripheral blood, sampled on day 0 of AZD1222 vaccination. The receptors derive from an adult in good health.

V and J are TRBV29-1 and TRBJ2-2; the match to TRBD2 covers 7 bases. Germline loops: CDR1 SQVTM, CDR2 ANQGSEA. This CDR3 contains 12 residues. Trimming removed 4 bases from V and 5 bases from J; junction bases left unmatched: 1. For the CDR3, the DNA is TGCAGCGTTGCGCGGGAGACCGGGGAGCTGTTTTTT. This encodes CSVARETGELFF.

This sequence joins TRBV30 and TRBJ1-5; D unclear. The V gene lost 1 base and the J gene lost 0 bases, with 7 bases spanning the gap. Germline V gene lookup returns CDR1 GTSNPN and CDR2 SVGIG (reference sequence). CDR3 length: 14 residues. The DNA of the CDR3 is TGTGCCTGGAGTGGAAGTTATAGCAATCAGCCCCAGCATTTT. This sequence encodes CAWSGSYSNQPQHF.

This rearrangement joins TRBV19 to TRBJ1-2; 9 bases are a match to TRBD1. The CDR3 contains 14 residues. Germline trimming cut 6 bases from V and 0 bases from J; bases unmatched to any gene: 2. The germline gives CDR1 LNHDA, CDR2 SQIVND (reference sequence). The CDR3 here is CASRGQGANYGYTF. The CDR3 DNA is TGTGCCAGTAGGGGACAGGGAGCTAACTATGGCTACACCTTC.

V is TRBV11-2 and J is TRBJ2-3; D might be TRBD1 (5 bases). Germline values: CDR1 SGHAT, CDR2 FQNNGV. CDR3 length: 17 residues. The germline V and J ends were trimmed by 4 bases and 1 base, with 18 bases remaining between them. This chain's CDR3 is CASSSHTGQGGTDTQYF. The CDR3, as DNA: TGTGCCAGCAGCTCGCATACAGGACAAGGGGGCACAGATACGCAGTATTTT. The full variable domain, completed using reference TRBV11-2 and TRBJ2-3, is EAGVAQSPRYKIIEKRQSVAFWCNPISGHATLYWYQQILGQGPKLLIQFQNNGVVDDSQLPKDRFSAERLKGVDSTLKIQPAKLEDSAVYLCASSSHTGQGGTDTQYFGPGTRLTVL.

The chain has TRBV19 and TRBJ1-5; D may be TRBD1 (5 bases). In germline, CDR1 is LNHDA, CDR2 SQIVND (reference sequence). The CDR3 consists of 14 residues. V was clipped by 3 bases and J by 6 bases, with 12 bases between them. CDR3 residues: CASSISGTGQPQHF. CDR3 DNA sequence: TGTGCCAGTAGTATTTCAGGGACGGGTCAGCCCCAGCATTTT.

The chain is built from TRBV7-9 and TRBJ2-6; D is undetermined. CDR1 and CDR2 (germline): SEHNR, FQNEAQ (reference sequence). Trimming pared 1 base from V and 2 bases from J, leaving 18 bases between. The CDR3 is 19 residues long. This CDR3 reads CASSLGPTPNAAGANVLTF. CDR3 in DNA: TGTGCCAGCAGCTTAGGGCCGACACCCAACGCCGCTGGGGCCAACGTCCTGACTTTC.

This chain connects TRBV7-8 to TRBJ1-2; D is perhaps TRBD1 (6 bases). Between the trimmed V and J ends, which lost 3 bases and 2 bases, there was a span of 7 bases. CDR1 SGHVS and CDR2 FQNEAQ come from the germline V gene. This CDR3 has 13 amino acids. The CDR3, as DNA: TGTGCCAGCAGCTTTACAGGGAACTATGGCTACACCTTC. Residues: CASSFTGNYGYTF.

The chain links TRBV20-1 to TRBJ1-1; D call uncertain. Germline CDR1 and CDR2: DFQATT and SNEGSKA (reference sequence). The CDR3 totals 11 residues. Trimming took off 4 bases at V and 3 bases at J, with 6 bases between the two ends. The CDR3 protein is CSAITDTEAFF. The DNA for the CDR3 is TGCAGTGCTATAACAGACACTGAAGCTTTCTTT.

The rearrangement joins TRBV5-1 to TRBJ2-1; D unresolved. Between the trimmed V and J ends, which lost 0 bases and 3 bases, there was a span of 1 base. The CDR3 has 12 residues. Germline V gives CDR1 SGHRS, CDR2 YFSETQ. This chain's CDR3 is CASSLDYNEQFF. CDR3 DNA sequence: TGCGCCAGCAGCTTGGACTACAATGAGCAGTTCTTC.

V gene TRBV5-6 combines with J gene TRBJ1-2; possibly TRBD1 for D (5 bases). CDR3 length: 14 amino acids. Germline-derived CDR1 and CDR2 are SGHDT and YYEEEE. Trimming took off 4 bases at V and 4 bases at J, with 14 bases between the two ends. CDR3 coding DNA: TGTGCCAGCAGCCTGGGGGACGGTGGCTATGGCTACACCTTC. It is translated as CASSLGDGGYGYTF.

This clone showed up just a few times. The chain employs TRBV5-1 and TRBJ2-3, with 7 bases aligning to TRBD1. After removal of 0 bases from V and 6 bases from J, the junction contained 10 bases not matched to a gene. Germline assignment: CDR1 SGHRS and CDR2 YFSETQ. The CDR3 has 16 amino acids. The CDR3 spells CASSLDGDRRWDTQYF. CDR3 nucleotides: TGCGCCAGCAGCTTGGACGGGGACAGACGGTGGGATACGCAGTATTTT.

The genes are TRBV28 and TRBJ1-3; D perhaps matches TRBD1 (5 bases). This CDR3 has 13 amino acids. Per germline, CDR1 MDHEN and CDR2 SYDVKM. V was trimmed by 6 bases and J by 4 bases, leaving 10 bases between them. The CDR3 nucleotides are TGTGCCAGCAGCGGGGGGTCAGGAAACACCATATATTTT. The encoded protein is CASSGGSGNTIYF.

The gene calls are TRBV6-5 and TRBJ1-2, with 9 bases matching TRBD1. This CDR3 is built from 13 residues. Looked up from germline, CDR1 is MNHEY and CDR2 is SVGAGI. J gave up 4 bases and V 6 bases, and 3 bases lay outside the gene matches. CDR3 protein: CASSLTGGYGYTF. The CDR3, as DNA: TGTGCCAGCAGCCTGACAGGGGGCTATGGCTACACCTTC.

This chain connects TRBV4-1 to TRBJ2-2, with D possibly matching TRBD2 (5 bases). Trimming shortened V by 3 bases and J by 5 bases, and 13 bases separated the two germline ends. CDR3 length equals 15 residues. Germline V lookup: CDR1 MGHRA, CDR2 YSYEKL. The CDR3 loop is CASSQPAGATGELFF. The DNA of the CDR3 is TGCGCCAGCAGCCAGCCGGCGGGTGCGACCGGGGAGCTGTTTTTT.

CDR3 sequence reads: CASSTTSGRSEQFF. CDR3 coding DNA: TGTGCCAGCAGCACGACTAGCGGGAGGTCTGAGCAGTTCTTC. This sequence joins TRBV7-6 and TRBJ2-1, with 13 bases fitting TRBD2. Looked up from germline, CDR1 is SGHVS and CDR2 is FNYEAQ. The trim removed 5 bases at V and 9 bases at J, leaving 4 bases unmatched. The CDR3 sequence is 14 residues long.

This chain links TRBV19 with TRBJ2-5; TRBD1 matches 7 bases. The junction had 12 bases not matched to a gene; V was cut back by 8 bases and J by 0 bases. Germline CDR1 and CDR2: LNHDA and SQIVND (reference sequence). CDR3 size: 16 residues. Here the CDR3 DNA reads TGTGCCAGTTCACAAGGGGGCCAATGGTACCAAGAGACCCAGTACTTC. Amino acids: CASSQGGQWYQETQYF.

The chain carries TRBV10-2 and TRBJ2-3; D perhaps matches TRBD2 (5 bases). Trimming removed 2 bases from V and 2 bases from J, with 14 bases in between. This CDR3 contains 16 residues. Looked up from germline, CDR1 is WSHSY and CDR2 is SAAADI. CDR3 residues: CASSETLDSSTDTQYF. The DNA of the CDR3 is TGCGCCAGCAGTGAGACCTTGGACTCCTCCACAGATACGCAGTATTTT.

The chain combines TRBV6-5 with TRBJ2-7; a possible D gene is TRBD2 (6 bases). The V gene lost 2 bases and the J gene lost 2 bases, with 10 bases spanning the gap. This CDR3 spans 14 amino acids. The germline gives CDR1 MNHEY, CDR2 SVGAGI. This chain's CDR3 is CASSYRPGAYEQYF. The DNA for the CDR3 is TGTGCCAGCAGTTACCGGCCGGGGGCCTACGAGCAGTACTTC.

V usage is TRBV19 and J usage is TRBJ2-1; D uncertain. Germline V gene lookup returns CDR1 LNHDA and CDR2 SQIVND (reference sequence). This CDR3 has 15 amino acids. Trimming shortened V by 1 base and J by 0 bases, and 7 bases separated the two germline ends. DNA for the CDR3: TGTGCCAGTAGTATAGTCGGATACTCCTACAATGAGCAGTTCTTC. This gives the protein CASSIVGYSYNEQFF.

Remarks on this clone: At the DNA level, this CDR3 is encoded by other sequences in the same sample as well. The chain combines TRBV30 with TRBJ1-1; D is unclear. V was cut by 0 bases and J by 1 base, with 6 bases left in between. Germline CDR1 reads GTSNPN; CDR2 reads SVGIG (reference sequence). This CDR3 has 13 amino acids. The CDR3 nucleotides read TGTGCCTGGAGTGTGGGAGGGAACACTGAAGCTTTCTTT. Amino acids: CAWSVGGNTEAFF.

CDR3 coding DNA: TGTGCCAGCAGTTCCTCTGCCGGCGGCTACACCTTC. Its translation is CASSSSAGGYTF. This chain joins TRBV27 and TRBJ1-2; D ambiguous. Germline CDR1 and CDR2: MNHEY and SMNVEV (reference sequence). The CDR3 consists of 12 residues. Trimming took 4 bases from V and 8 from J, leaving 11 bases between them.

CDR3 nucleotides: TGTGCCAGCAGCGCCCTGACAGGCCCCGCAACTAATGAAAAACTGTTTTTT. Translating gives CASSALTGPATNEKLFF. The chain recombines TRBV7-6 with TRBJ1-4, with D tentatively TRBD1 (6 bases). The germline V and J ends were trimmed by 5 bases and 0 bases, with 16 bases remaining between them. CDR1 SGHVS and CDR2 FNYEAQ come from the germline V gene. CDR3 size: 17 residues.

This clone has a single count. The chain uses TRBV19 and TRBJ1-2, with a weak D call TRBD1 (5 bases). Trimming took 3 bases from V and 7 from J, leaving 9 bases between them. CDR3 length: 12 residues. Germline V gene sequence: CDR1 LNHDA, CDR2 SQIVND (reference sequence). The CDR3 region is CASSIRQGGYTF. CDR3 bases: TGTGCCAGTAGTATTCGGCAGGGTGGCTACACCTTC.

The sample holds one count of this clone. CDR3 coding DNA: TGTGCCAGCAGTTTTCAGATCTCCTACGAGCAGTACTTC. Residues: CASSFQISYEQYF. This sequence joins TRBV27 and TRBJ2-7; D not resolved. V was shortened by 3 bases and J by 0 bases, with 6 bases between the two germline ends. The CDR3 extends over 13 amino acids. In germline, CDR1 is MNHEY, CDR2 SMNVEV (reference sequence).

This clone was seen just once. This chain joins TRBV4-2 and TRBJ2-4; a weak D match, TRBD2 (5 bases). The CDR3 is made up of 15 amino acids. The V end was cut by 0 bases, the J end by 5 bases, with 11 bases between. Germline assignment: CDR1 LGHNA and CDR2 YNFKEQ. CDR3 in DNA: TGTGCCAGCAGCCAAGAAGGCCAGCGGCAAAACATTCAGTACTTC. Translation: CASSQEGQRQNIQYF.

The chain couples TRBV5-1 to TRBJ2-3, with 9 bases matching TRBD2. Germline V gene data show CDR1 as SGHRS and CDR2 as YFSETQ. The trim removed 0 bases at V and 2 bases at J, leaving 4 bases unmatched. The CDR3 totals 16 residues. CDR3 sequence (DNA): TGCGCCAGCAGCTTGGACGCGGGAGGGCCCACAGATACGCAGTATTTT. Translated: CASSLDAGGPTDTQYF. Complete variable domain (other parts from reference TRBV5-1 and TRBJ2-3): KAGVTQTPRYLIKTRGQQVTLSCSPISGHRSVSWYQQTPGQGLQFLFEYFSETQRNKGNFPGRFSGRQFSNSRSEMNVSTLELGDSALYLCASSLDAGGPTDTQYFGPGTRLTVL.